This T cell receptor beta chain was identified during a study of T cells after yellow fever vaccination. Overall study findings and caveats: FACS-sorted repertoires could harbor abundant contaminating bulk-population clonotypes. The secondary response was weaker but peaked faster, day 5 versus 15.

About this clonotype: The antigen is undetermined.

5'RACE template switching generated TCR cDNA, adding a universal primer site and UMIs. Each CDR3 protein gets one entry after TCRdb re-called the 5' RACE reads with MiXCR. This sample has 300,000 or so distinct CDR3 sequences; around 4.1% occur once, and the top ten carry 20% to 25%. CDR3 length: 15 residues. The V end lost 0 bases, the J end lost 0 bases, and 6 bases lay between the germline ends. Germline CDR1 reads SGHRS; CDR2 reads YFSETQ. Source: PBMCs, taken 5 days after the yellow fever booster vaccination. This clonotype was sampled from a man aged 18 to 30 who received the YFV17D yellow fever vaccine. The genes are TRBV5-1 and TRBJ2-2; D not resolved. The DNA for the CDR3 is TGCGCCAGCAGCTTGGGCAGTCCGAACACCGGGGAGCTGTTTTTT. Protein sequence: CASSLGSPNTGELFF.